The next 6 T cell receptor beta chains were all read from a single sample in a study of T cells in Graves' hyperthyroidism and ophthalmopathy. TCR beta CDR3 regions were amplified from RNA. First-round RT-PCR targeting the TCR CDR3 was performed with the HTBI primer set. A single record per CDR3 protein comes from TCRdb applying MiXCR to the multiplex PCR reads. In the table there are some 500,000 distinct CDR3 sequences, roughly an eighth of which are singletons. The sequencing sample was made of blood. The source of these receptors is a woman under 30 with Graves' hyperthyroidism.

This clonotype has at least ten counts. This chain's CDR3 is CASSSAAGEINEQFF. CDR3 sequence (DNA): TGTGCCAGCAGTTCGGCCGCGGGAGAGATCAATGAGCAGTTCTTC. The chain combines TRBV27 with TRBJ2-1; TRBD2 matches at 7 bases. J lost 6 bases, V lost 4 bases, and 9 bases had no gene match. The germline gives CDR1 MNHEY, CDR2 SMNVEV (reference sequence). The CDR3 has 15 residues.

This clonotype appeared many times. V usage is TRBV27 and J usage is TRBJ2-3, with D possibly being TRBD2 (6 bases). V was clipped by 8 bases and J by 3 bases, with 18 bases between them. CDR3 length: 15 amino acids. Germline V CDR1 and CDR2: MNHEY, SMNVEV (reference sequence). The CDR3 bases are TGTGCCAGCCGACTAACGGGAGATGGGACAGATACGCAGTATTTT. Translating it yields CASRLTGDGTDTQYF.

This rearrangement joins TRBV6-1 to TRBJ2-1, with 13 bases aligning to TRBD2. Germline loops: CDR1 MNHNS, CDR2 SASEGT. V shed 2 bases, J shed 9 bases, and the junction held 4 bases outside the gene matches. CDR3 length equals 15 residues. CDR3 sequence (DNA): TGTGCCAGCAGTGAATTACTAGCGGGAGGGACTGAGCAGTTCTTC. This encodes CASSELLAGGTEQFF.

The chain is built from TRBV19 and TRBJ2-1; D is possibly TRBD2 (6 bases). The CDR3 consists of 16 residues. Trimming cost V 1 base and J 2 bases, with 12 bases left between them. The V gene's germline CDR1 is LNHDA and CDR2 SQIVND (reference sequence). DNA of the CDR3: TGTGCCAGTAGTATAGTTTTTGCGGGAACCTACAATGAGCAGTTCTTC. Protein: CASSIVFAGTYNEQFF.

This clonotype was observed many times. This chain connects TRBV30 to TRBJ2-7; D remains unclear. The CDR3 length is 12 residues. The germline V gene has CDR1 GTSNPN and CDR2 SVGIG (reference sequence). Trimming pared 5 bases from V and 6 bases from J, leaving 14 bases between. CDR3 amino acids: CAWGRLRSEQYF. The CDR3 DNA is TGTGCCTGGGGGCGTCTGCGGTCCGAGCAGTACTTC. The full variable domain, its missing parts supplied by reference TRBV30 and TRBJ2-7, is SQTIHQWPATLVQPVGSPLSLECTVEGTSNPNLYWYRQAAGRGLQLLFYSVGIGQISSEVPQNLSASRPQDRQFILSSKKLLLSDSGFYLCAWGRLRSEQYFGPGTRLTVT.

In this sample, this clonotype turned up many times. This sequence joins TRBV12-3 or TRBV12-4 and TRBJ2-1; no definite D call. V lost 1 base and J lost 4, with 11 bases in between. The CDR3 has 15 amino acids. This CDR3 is CASSLVGWGYNEQFF. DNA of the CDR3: TGTGCCAGCAGTTTAGTGGGGTGGGGATACAATGAGCAGTTCTTC.